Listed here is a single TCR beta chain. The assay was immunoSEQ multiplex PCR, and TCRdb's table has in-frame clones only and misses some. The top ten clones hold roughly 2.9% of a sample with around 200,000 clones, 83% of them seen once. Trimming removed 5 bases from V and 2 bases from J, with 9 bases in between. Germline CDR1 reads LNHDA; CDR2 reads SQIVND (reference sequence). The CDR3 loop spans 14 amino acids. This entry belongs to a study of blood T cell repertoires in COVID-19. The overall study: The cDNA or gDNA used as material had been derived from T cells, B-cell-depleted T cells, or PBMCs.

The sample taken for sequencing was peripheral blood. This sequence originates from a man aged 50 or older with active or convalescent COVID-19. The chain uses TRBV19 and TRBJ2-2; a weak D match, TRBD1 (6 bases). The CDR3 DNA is TGTGCCAGTAGTCGGACAGCTAACACCGGGGAGCTGTTTTTT. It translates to CASSRTANTGELFF.